The T cell receptor beta chain under discussion was sequenced for a study of cytomegalovirus exposure and HLA in healthy donors. Points from the study as a whole: Likely technical artifact: a cluster of highly shared sequence variants.

In the case of this clone: The antigen remains undetermined.

These donors, healthy bone marrow donors, were studied. This CDR3 is 14 amino acids long. The trim removed 4 bases at V and 4 bases at J, leaving 8 bases unmatched. Germline CDR1 is GTSNPN and CDR2 is SVGIG (reference sequence). 13 Jbeta primers and 60 Vbeta primers were used for the PCR. Per the study methods: Among the unique TCR beta chains that a later analysis counted, 80 million to 100 million in all, around 11 million were shared. Clones were sequenced by immunoSEQ multiplex PCR, and TCRdb holds only the in-frame ones, with some missing. The V and J calls and clone size come from that table; D and trimming were worked out from the DNA. Of about 120,000 clones listed, more than 60% are singletons.

Sequencing used PBMCs. The TCR was taken from a man aged 18 to 35 in good health and CMV-seronegative. V usage is TRBV30 and J usage is TRBJ1-2, with 8 bases aligning to TRBD1. The CDR3 loop is CAWIATGVGYGYTF. In DNA, the CDR3 is TGTGCCTGGATTGCGACAGGGGTTGGCTATGGCTACACCTTC.